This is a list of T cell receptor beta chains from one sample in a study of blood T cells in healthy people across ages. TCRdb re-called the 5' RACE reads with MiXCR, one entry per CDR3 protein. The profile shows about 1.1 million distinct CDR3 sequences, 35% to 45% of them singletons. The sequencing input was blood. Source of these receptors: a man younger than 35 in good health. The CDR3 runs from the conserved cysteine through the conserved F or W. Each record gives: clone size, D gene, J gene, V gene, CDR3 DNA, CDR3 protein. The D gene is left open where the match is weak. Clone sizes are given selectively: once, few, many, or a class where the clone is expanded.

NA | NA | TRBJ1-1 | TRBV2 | TGTGCCAGCTTAACCGGGACGGGCTTGGTCGCTGAAGCTTTCTTT | CASLTGTGLVAEAFF
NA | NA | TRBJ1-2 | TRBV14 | TGTGCCAGCAACCAAGAAATGACAGAAAACTATGGCTACACCTTC | CASNQEMTENYGYTF
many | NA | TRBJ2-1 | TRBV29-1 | TGCAGCGTCCCTGACTCCTCTGTGGGGCCTAACAATGAGCAGTTCTTC | CSVPDSSVGPNNEQFF
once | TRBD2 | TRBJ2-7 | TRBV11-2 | TGTGCCAGCAGCTTAGATCAGAGACTAGCGAACTACGAGCAGTACTTC | CASSLDQRLANYEQYF
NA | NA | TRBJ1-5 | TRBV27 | TGTGCCAGCAGTTTAATTTATACGGGAAATCAGCCCCAGCATTTT | CASSLIYTGNQPQHF
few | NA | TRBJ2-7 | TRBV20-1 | TGCAGTGCTAGCCACGCTCATGTGCAGTACTTC | CSASHAHVQYF
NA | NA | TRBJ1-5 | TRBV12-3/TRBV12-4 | TGTGCCAGCAGCCCCGGGAAGGGACAGCCCCAGCATTTT | CASSPGKGQPQHF
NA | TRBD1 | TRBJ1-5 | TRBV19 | TGTGCCAGTAGTATAGCGAAGGGGGCGAGCAATCAGCCCCAGCATTTT | CASSIAKGASNQPQHF
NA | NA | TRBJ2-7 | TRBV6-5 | TGTGCCAGCAGTTACTCGACGGTAGGGGAGCAGTACTTC | CASSYSTVGEQYF
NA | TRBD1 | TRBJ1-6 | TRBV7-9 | TGTGCCAGCAGCTCGGACAGGGACTATTCACCCCTCCACTTT | CASSSDRDYSPLHF
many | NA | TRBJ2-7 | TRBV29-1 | TGCAGCGTTGAAGATCGGGGCAGCTCCTACGAGCAGTACTTC | CSVEDRGSSYEQYF
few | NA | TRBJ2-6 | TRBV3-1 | TGTGCCAGCAGCCCCAAATCTGGGGCCAACGTCCTGACTTTC | CASSPKSGANVLTF
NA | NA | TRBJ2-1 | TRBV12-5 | TGTGCTAGTGGTTTAGGTGGGGGGGGGGCACCCAATGAGCAGTTCTTC | CASGLGGGGAPNEQFF
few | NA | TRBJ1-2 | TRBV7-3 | TGTGCCAGCAGCTTCAATACAAATGGATATGGCTACACCTTC | CASSFNTNGYGYTF
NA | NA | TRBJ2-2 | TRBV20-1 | TGCAGTGCTGGGAACGCTTTTAGGCAACGGAACGCCGGGGAGCTGTTTTTT | CSAGNAFRQRNAGELFF
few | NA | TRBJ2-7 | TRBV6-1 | TGTGCCAGCACTCCTGTGGAGGGGTTCTACAATGAGCAGTACTTC | CASTPVEGFYNEQYF
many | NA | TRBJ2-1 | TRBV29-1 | TGCAGCGGAGAAAGGGGGGCTGCCTACAATGAGCAGTTCTTC | CSGERGAAYNEQFF
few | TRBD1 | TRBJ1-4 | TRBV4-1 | TGCGCCAGCAGCCAAGTTGGGAGAAACAGGGGTAATGAAAAACTGTTTTTT | CASSQVGRNRGNEKLFF
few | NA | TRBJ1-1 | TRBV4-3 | TGCGCCAGCAGCCACTTCAGGAACACTGAAGCTTTCTTT | CASSHFRNTEAFF
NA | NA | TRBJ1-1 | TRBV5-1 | TGCGCCAGCAGCTTGGCTCTCGTGGGCGCGGACACTGAAGCTTTCTTT | CASSLALVGADTEAFF
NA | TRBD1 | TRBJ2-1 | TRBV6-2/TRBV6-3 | TGTGCCAGCAGTTACGGGATACAGGGGCGTGGTGAGCAGTTCTTC | CASSYGIQGRGEQFF
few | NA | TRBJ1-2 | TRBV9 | TGTGCCAGCAGCGTATCTGGGGCCGCCTATGGCTACACCTTC | CASSVSGAAYGYTF
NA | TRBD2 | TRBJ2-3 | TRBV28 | TGTGCCAGCAGTTTTAATGTGCTAGCGGGGCTCCCGGATACGCAGTATTTT | CASSFNVLAGLPDTQYF
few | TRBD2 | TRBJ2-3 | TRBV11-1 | TGTGCCAGCAGCTTAAGAGGTTCGGGAGGCGATACGCAGTATTTT | CASSLRGSGGDTQYF
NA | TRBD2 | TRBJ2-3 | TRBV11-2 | TGTGCCAGCAGCACCTTTCGGGGACTAGCAAGTAGCACAGATACGCAGTATTTT | CASSTFRGLASSTDTQYF
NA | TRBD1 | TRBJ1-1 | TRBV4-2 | TGTGCCAGCAGCCCTATGGACAGGGGGAACACTGAAGCTTTCTTT | CASSPMDRGNTEAFF
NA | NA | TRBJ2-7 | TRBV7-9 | TGTGCCAGCAGCTGGGAGGGGACATACTCCGAGCAGTACTTC | CASSWEGTYSEQYF
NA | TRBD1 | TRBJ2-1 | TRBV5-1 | TGCGCCAGCAGCTTGTCGACAGGGGACAATGAGCAGTTCTTC | CASSLSTGDNEQFF
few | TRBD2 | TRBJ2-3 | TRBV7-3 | TGTGCCAGCAGCTTAACGGTAGCGGGGGGGCCGGATACGCAGTATTTT | CASSLTVAGGPDTQYF
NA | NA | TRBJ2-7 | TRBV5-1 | TGCGCCAGCAGCCCTGCAGAGGGGAGCTCCTACAATGAGCAGTACTTC | CASSPAEGSSYNEQYF
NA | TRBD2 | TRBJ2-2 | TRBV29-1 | TGCAGCGTTCGGGGCGGGGGTACCGGGGAGCTGTTTTTT | CSVRGGGTGELFF
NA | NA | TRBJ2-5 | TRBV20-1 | TGCAGTGCTAGAGAGGGTAGCCGCTTCCCCCAAGAGACCCAGTACTTC | CSAREGSRFPQETQYF
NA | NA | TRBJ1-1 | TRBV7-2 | TGTGCCAGCAGCACCAGAGTGGCGGGGGGGACTGAAGCTTTCTTT | CASSTRVAGGTEAFF
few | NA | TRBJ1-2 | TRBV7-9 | TGTGCCAGCAGCTTAGCTTCAGGGGTCGATGGCTACACCTTC | CASSLASGVDGYTF
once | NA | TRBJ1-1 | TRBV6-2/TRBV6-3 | TGTGCCAGCTGCGTGACAGGGAACACTGAAGCTTTCTTT | CASCVTGNTEAFF
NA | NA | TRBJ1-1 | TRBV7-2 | TGTGCCAGCAGCTCACCTGACTTAGTTGGCACTGAAGCTTTCTTT | CASSSPDLVGTEAFF
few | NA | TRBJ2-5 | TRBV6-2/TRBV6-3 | TGTGCCAGCATGGTCCCGGAAGAGACCCAGTACTTC | CASMVPEETQYF
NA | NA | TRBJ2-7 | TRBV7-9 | TGTGCCAGCAGTTCCGGTAGGATAAATGAGCAGTACTTC | CASSSGRINEQYF
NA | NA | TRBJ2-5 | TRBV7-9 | TGTGCCAGCAGCTTAGTCTTAGGCGCAGAAGAGACCCAGTACTTC | CASSLVLGAEETQYF
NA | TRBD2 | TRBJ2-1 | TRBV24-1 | TGTGCCACCAGTCTTACTAGCGGCAATGAGCAGTTCTTC | CATSLTSGNEQFF
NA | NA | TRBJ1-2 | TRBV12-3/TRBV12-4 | TGTGCCAGCAGTGTCGCGTCGGGTCAGGGAAGCTACACCTTC | CASSVASGQGSYTF
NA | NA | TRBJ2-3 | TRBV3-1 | TGTGCCAGCAGCCCCAAAGGACACAACGCAGATACGCAGTATTTT | CASSPKGHNADTQYF
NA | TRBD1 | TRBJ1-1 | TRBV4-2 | TGTGCCAGCAGCCCAAGCAGGGGGCCGTCGAACACTGAAGCTTTCTTT | CASSPSRGPSNTEAFF
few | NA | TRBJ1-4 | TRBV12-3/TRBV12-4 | TGTGCCAGCAGCCTCGAAGGAGGAGCAGTCGTGTTTTTT | CASSLEGGAVVFF
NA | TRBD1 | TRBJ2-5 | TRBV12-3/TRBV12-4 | TGTGCCAGCAGTTCCCGGGACAGCAACTGGGAGACCCAGTACTTC | CASSSRDSNWETQYF
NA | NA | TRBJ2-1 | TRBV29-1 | TGCAGCGGAGACGTATCACAAGAGACCCAGTTCTTC | CSGDVSQETQFF
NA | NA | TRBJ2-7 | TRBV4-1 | TGCGCCAGCAGCCAAGAGTCTACGGTTCCCTACGAGCAGTACTTC | CASSQESTVPYEQYF
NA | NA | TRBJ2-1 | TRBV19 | TGTGCCAGTAGTATAGTGGGCGTAAGGAATGAGCAGTTCTTC | CASSIVGVRNEQFF
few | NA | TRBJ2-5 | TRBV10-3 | TGTGCCATCAGCCCCAGAATAGGGGGGGGAAGAGAGACCCAGTACTTC | CAISPRIGGGRETQYF
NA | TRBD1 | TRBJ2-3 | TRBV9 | TGTGCCAGCAGCGCGACAGGGGTGGCGGACACAGATACGCAGTATTTT | CASSATGVADTDTQYF
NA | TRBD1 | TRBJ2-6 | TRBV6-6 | TGTGCCAGCACCGGACAGGGGGCTGGGGCCAACGTCCTGACTTTC | CASTGQGAGANVLTF
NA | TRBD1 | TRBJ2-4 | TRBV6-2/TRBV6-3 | TGTGCCAGCAGCCACAGGACAGGCGAGAAAAACATTCAGTACTTC | CASSHRTGEKNIQYF
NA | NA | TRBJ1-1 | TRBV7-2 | TGTGCCAGCATCATAGGTGGGGGGCCCACTGAAGCTTTCTTT | CASIIGGGPTEAFF
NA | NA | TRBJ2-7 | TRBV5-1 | TGCGCCAGCAGCCGCTCGGACGGAACACTATACGAGCAGTACTTC | CASSRSDGTLYEQYF
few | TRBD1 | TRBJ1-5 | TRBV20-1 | TGCAGTCTCTATGCCGGGACAGGGGGTTATAGCAATCAGCCCCAGCATTTT | CSLYAGTGGYSNQPQHF